Each of the 25 T cell receptor beta chains below was sequenced from the same sample in a study of spatial heterogeneity in lung cancer. One entry per CDR3 protein, called by TCRdb with MiXCR from the 5' RACE reads. The table lists thousands of distinct CDR3 sequences, roughly 6.4% of them singletons, with under 80% in the top ten. Time point specified: sample taken at primary tumor resection. Frozen PBMC, nontumor lung or tumor provided whole RNA, which was sequenced unsorted. The sequences come from PBMCs, collected at surgery. The source is a male donor with early-stage non-small cell lung cancer.

This clonotype has ten or more counts. Since it is a stray read in a library aimed at alpha chains, this beta chain has a size that is not meaningful. The rearrangement joins TRBV6-6 to TRBJ1-1; D is undetermined. The V end was cut by 3 bases, the J end by 3 bases, with 14 bases between. The CDR3 totals 15 residues. Germline values: CDR1 MNHNY, CDR2 SVGAGI (reference sequence). The CDR3 is CASSYLKGIDTEAFF. CDR3 in DNA: TGTGCCAGCAGTTATCTTAAGGGAATCGACACTGAAGCTTTCTTT.

This clonotype has a count of ten or more. This beta chain is off target for a library built for alpha chains, so its abundance means little. The V gene is TRBV7-9, the J gene TRBJ2-6; 10 bases map to TRBD2. There are 16 residues in the CDR3. V lost 4 bases and J lost 3; bases outside the gene matches: 3. Germline V gives CDR1 SEHNR, CDR2 FQNEAQ (reference sequence). The CDR3 region is CASSSLAGNGANVLTF. In DNA, the CDR3 is TGTGCCAGCAGCTCACTAGCGGGGAATGGGGCCAACGTCCTGACTTTC.

This clonotype occurred many times. This beta chain lies outside the target of a library built for alpha chains; its clone size means little. The rearrangement joins TRBV18 to TRBJ2-5, with D perhaps assigned TRBD1 or TRBD2 (5 bases each). The germline gives CDR1 KGHSH, CDR2 LQKENI. Trimming took off 8 bases at V and 5 bases at J, with 21 bases between the two ends. The CDR3 has 15 residues. CDR3: CASTQGVALGETQYF. DNA of the CDR3: TGTGCCAGCACCCAGGGAGTTGCACTGGGGGAGACCCAGTACTTC.

This clonotype was counted only a few times. A library made for alpha chains picked up this beta chain off target, so its size means little. The chain links TRBV5-1 to TRBJ2-2, with 7 bases matching TRBD1. CDR3 length: 17 amino acids. The ends lost 0 bases at V and 5 bases at J; junction bases unmatched: 10. The germline CDR1 and CDR2 sequences are SGHRS and YFSETQ. CDR3 nucleotides: TGCGCCAGCAGCTTGGTAGCGACAGGGTTTCTTACCGGGGAGCTGTTTTTT. This gives the protein CASSLVATGFLTGELFF.

This clonotype was seen many times. This beta chain is an unintended read in a library built for alpha chains; its size means little. The chain combines TRBV14 with TRBJ2-7; D tentatively fits TRBD1 or TRBD2 (5 bases each). The length of the CDR3 is 13 residues. Per the germline V gene, CDR1 is SGHDN and CDR2 is FVKESK. Deletions cut 4 bases from V and 2 bases from J, with 9 bases between. In nucleotides, the CDR3 is TGTGCCAGCAGCCGGGACCTTGCCTACGAGCAGTACTTC. Translated: CASSRDLAYEQYF.

A remark on this clonotype: This beta chain appears as a stray read in a library generated for alpha chains; its size is not informative. The chain joins TRBV5-1 to TRBJ1-5; D is unresolved. CDR3 size: 13 residues. The germline gives CDR1 SGHRS, CDR2 YFSETQ. Trimming removed 0 bases at V and 6 bases at J, with 7 bases between. DNA for the CDR3: TGCGCCAGCAGCTTGGCACCCACTCAGCCCCAGCATTTT. Its translation is CASSLAPTQPQHF.

Within the sample, this clonotype is medium-sized. The size of this beta chain means little, since it is a stray read in a library made for alpha chains. The rearrangement links TRBV4-1 to TRBJ2-7, with TRBD1 matching 8 bases. The CDR3 contains 13 residues. With 4 bases clipped from V and 5 bases from J, the junction kept 4 bases outside the gene matches. CDR1 MGHRA and CDR2 YSYEKL come from the germline V gene. The CDR3 protein is CASSRTGSDEQYF. The CDR3 nucleotides are TGCGCCAGCAGCCGGACAGGGAGCGACGAGCAGTACTTC.

As for this clonotype: Because this beta chain is a stray read in a library intended to capture alpha chains, its abundance should not be given much weight. The chain employs TRBV4-2 and TRBJ2-3; 7 bases map to TRBD2. The CDR3 runs 15 residues. Germline V gives CDR1 LGHNA, CDR2 YNFKEQ. The V and J ends lost 1 base and 2 bases, in that order; junction bases with no gene match: 3. DNA of the CDR3: TGTGCCAGCAGCCAAGGGGACTACCCCACAGATACGCAGTATTTT. Translating gives CASSQGDYPTDTQYF.

The table lists this clonotype with many counts. This beta chain slipped into a library made for alpha chains as a stray read, so its size is not meaningful. CDR3 sequence reads: CASSVMAINQPQHF. CDR3 coding DNA: TGCGCCAGCAGTGTAATGGCCATAAATCAGCCCCAGCATTTT. The chain has TRBV10-1 and TRBJ1-5; D is uncertain. The V end was cut by 4 bases, the J end by 4 bases, with 11 bases between. The V gene's germline CDR1 is WNHNN and CDR2 SYGVQD (reference sequence). The CDR3 sequence is 14 residues long.

This clonotype was counted at least ten times. This beta chain is a stray read from a library made for alpha chains; its abundance is not meaningful. V and J are TRBV21-1 and TRBJ2-3; the table's D call, TRBD1, has no DNA check behind it. TRBV21-1 is tagged as a pseudogene. The CDR3 extends over 15 amino acids. CDR3: CASSNPGDSTDTQYF. The DNA of the CDR3 is TGTGCCAGCAGCAACCCAGGGGACTCCACAGATACGCAGTATTTT.

This clonotype has at least ten counts. As an off-target read in a library built for alpha chains, this beta chain has a frequency of little significance. The chain combines TRBV7-8 with TRBJ1-2; D unclear. V lost 1 base, J lost 5 bases, and 8 bases lay in between. The CDR3 covers 13 residues. From germline, CDR1 is SGHVS and CDR2 FQNEAQ. The CDR3 DNA follows: TGTGCCAGCAGCTTAGGGTCCGCTTATGGCTACACCTTC. Protein sequence: CASSLGSAYGYTF. The full variable domain, rest sourced from reference TRBV7-8 and TRBJ1-2, is GAGVSQSPRYKVAKRGQDVALRCDPISGHVSLFWYQQALGQGPEFLTYFQNEAQLDKSGLPSDRFFAERPEGSVSTLKIQRTQQEDSAVYLCASSLGSAYGYTFGSGTRLTVV.

On this clonotype itself: This beta chain lies outside the target of a library built for alpha chains; its clone size means little. The CDR3 reads CASSQDSNRLAFF. CDR3 coding DNA: TGTGCCAGCAGCCAAGATTCGAACAGGTTAGCTTTCTTT. The chain couples TRBV14 to TRBJ1-1; D perhaps matches TRBD1 (5 bases). The CDR3 loop spans 13 amino acids. Trimming left V 0 bases short and J 10 bases short, with 12 bases between. Per germline, CDR1 SGHDN and CDR2 FVKESK.

This clonotype has at least ten counts. Little can be read into the size of this beta chain, an off-target read in a library designed for alpha chains. The chain employs TRBV28 and TRBJ1-6; D not resolved. This CDR3 comprises 14 residues. V lost 9 bases to trimming and J lost 7 bases, with 16 bases between them. Germline loops: CDR1 MDHEN, CDR2 SYDVKM. The CDR3 reads CASLRPLGNSPLHF. The CDR3 region has the DNA TGTGCCAGTTTAAGACCTTTAGGGAATTCACCCCTCCACTTT.

This clonotype was seen at least ten times. With the library built for alpha chains, this beta chain is off target and its frequency is not meaningful. V usage is TRBV11-3 and J usage is TRBJ2-1, with 10 nucleotides matching TRBD2. Germline CDR1 reads SGHNT; CDR2 reads YENEEA. There are 14 residues in the CDR3. The ends lost 5 bases at V and 6 bases at J; junction bases unmatched: 4. In nucleotides, the CDR3 is TGTGCCAGCAGCCTAGCGGGAGTCTCCAATGAGCAGTTCTTC. Amino acids: CASSLAGVSNEQFF.

This clonotype was seen many times. The size of this beta chain means little, since it is a stray read in a library made for alpha chains. As DNA, the CDR3 is TGTGCCAGCAGTTCCACCCATTACACCGGGGAGCTGTTTTTT. This encodes CASSSTHYTGELFF. This rearrangement joins TRBV28 to TRBJ2-2; D ambiguous. V shed 4 bases and J shed 3 bases, with 9 bases lying between them. This CDR3 has 14 residues. The germline CDR1 and CDR2 sequences are MDHEN and SYDVKM.

This clonotype was detected many times. A library prepared for alpha chains yielded this beta chain as an off-target read; its size is of little meaning. V is TRBV4-2 and J is TRBJ2-2, with D possibly being TRBD2 (5 bases). V was cut by 1 base and J by 3 bases, with 9 bases left in between. Germline assignment: CDR1 LGHNA and CDR2 YNFKEQ. This CDR3 has 15 amino acids. DNA of the CDR3: TGTGCCAGCAGCCAAGGAAGCGGTGACACCGGGGAGCTGTTTTTT. Encoded protein: CASSQGSGDTGELFF.

Concerning this clonotype itself: A read error is possible here, since a much larger clone lies one base away. This beta chain was picked up by a library intended for alpha chains and is off target, so its count carries little meaning. This chain connects TRBV20-1 to TRBJ2-7; D is possibly TRBD2 (5 bases). Germline CDR1 and CDR2: DFQATT and SNEGSKA (reference sequence). This CDR3 contains 13 residues. CDR3 coding DNA: TGCTCCCGGGGTGCAAGGAGCTCCTACGAGCAGCACTTC. Protein sequence: CSRGARSSYEQHF.

This clonotype was seen ten or more times. A junction boundary mismatches the germline segment, possibly from a read error. The size of this beta chain means little, since it is a stray read in a library made for alpha chains. The CDR3 nucleotides read TGTGCCAGCGGTTTGGCAGGGGGAATGTCTAGCACAGATACGCAGTATTTT. Its translation is CASGLAGGMSSTDTQYF. The V gene is TRBV28, the J gene TRBJ2-3, with 7 positions matching TRBD1. The CDR3 is 17 amino acids. The germline CDR1 and CDR2 sequences are MDHEN and SYDVKM.

This clonotype was detected ten times or more. This beta chain slipped into a library made for alpha chains as a stray read, so its size is not meaningful. The chain recombines TRBV28 with TRBJ2-5; 8 nucleotides align to TRBD1. Unmatched junction bases numbered 13, after V lost 5 bases and J lost 5 bases. The length of the CDR3 is 16 residues. CDR1 is MDHEN, CDR2 SYDVKM, per germline. The CDR3 spells CASSPNTGGGGETQYF. Here the CDR3 DNA reads TGTGCCAGCAGTCCCAATACAGGGGGTGGCGGGGAGACCCAGTACTTC. The variable domain in full, completed from reference TRBV28 and TRBJ2-5, reads DVKVTQSSRYLVKRTGEKVFLECVQDMDHENMFWYRQDPGLGLRLIYFSYDVKMKEKGDIPEGYSVSREKKERFSLILESASTNQTSMYLCASSPNTGGGGETQYFGPGTRLLVL.

This clonotype was counted at least ten times. This beta chain came through as a stray read in a library set up for alpha chains, and its size says little. The rearrangement links TRBV21-1 to TRBJ2-1; the table's D call, TRBD1, has no DNA check behind it. TRBV21-1 is termed a pseudogene. The CDR3 runs 16 residues. CDR3 sequence (DNA): TGTGCCAGCAGCTCTCCGGGACAGGGGTCCGCGGATGAGCAGTTCTTC. It specifies CASSSPGQGSADEQFF.

This clonotype was observed many times. This beta chain is a stray sequence in a library constructed for alpha chains; its clone size is not meaningful. The genes are TRBV2 and TRBJ2-1; a possible D gene is TRBD2 (5 bases). V shed 5 bases and J shed 0 bases, with 14 bases lying between them. From germline, CDR1 is SNHLY and CDR2 FYNNEI. CDR3 length equals 16 residues. The CDR3 protein is CASSPRELSSYNEQFF. As DNA, the CDR3 is TGTGCCAGCAGTCCGAGGGAGCTCAGCTCCTACAATGAGCAGTTCTTC.

The sample holds many counts of this clonotype. Being off target in a library aimed at alpha chains, this beta chain has a size of little meaning. CDR3 in amino acids: CASSIQILTNEKLFF. CDR3 coding DNA: TGTGCCAGTAGTATCCAGATCCTAACTAATGAAAAACTGTTTTTT. This sequence joins TRBV19 and TRBJ1-4; no clear D gene. The CDR3 is 15 residues long. CDR1 is LNHDA, CDR2 SQIVND, per germline (reference sequence). The ends were cut back, 3 bases at V and 1 base at J, with 9 bases in the middle.

This clonotype appeared many times. Since it is a stray read in a library aimed at alpha chains, this beta chain has a size that is not meaningful. The chain recombines TRBV25-1 with TRBJ1-2, with D hard to call. The V end lost 3 bases, the J end lost 4 bases, and 3 bases lay between the germline ends. The length of the CDR3 is 11 residues. Germline-derived CDR1 and CDR2 are MGHDK and SYGVNS. CDR3 amino acids: CASSDIYGYTF. CDR3 coding DNA: TGTGCCAGCAGTGACATCTATGGCTACACCTTC.

This clonotype was detected many times. This beta chain slipped into a library made for alpha chains as a stray read, so its size is not meaningful. V usage is TRBV6-5 and J usage is TRBJ2-1; tentatively, D is TRBD2 (6 bases). Trimming stripped 3 bases from V and 5 bases from J, with 8 bases between. Germline assignment: CDR1 MNHEY and CDR2 SVGAGI. This CDR3 contains 13 residues. CDR3 region: CASSYSGDNEQFF. The DNA of the CDR3 is TGTGCCAGCAGTTATAGCGGTGACAATGAGCAGTTCTTC.

This clonotype has a count of ten or more. Within a library made for alpha chains, this beta chain is off target, and its count is uninformative. V usage is TRBV20-1 and J usage is TRBJ1-2; a weak D match, TRBD1 (5 bases). Trimming removed 0 bases from V and 3 bases from J, with 11 bases in between. This CDR3 spans 14 amino acids. CDR1 and CDR2 (germline): DFQATT, SNEGSKA (reference sequence). Here the CDR3 DNA reads TGCAGTGCTAGAGACACCGGGACTGACTATGGCTACACCTTC. Protein product: CSARDTGTDYGYTF.